One sample yielded the 31 T cell receptor beta chains listed below, sequenced in a study of T-cell memory formation after mild COVID-19. TCRdb reprocessed the 5' RACE reads via MiXCR and lists one record per CDR3 protein. The sample lists 250,000 or so distinct CDR3 sequences; about a sixth were seen once. Material for sequencing was PBMCs or a T cell subset sorted from them (not recorded which). These receptors were obtained from a man between 18 and 29 years old who had mild COVID-19 (a few samples of this study predate the infection). Cell type and time point are not known.

CDR3 in amino acids: CASSSTVNQPQHF. For the CDR3, the DNA is TGTGCCAGCAGCTCAACAGTGAATCAGCCCCAGCATTTT. The chain combines TRBV7-3 with TRBJ1-5; D remains ambiguous. The CDR3 sequence is 13 residues long. Germline V gene sequence: CDR1 SGHTA, CDR2 FQGTGA. Deletions cut 4 bases from V and 4 bases from J, with 8 bases between.

The chain uses TRBV7-2 and TRBJ1-6; 7 bases are shared with TRBD1. The J segment lost 8 bases and the V segment lost 1 base, leaving 5 bases of the junction unmatched. The germline gives CDR1 SGHTA, CDR2 FQGNSA. This CDR3 is 15 amino acids long. The CDR3 bases are TGTGCCAGCAGCTTAGGGGGGACAGTGGATTCACCCCTCCACTTT. This gives the protein CASSLGGTVDSPLHF.

In its sample, this clonotype was seen a few times. This rearrangement joins TRBV10-1 to TRBJ2-7, with TRBD1 matching 8 bases. Germline V lookup: CDR1 WNHNN, CDR2 SYGVQD (reference sequence). The CDR3 has 13 residues. The V gene end was trimmed by 5 bases and the J gene end by 5 bases; junction bases not matched to a gene: 5. This CDR3 reads CASSLQGGDEQYF. CDR3 bases: TGCGCCAGCAGTTTACAGGGGGGAGACGAGCAGTACTTC.

The CDR3 region has the DNA TGTGCCAGCAGCAAACGACAAGCAACTAATGAAAAACTGTTTTTT. Its protein product is CASSKRQATNEKLFF. The V and J genes are TRBV14 and TRBJ1-4; D is uncertain. The CDR3 covers 15 residues. Germline V gene sequence: CDR1 SGHDN, CDR2 FVKESK. Trimming shortened V by 5 bases and J by 0 bases, and 10 bases separated the two germline ends.

The V and J genes are TRBV5-1 and TRBJ2-3; 7 positions match TRBD2. The CDR3 length is 15 residues. Losses at the gene ends were 3 bases for V and 5 bases for J; bases not matched to a gene: 9. Germline CDR1 reads SGHRS; CDR2 reads YFSETQ. Here the CDR3 reads CASSSGDYGVDTQYF. For the CDR3, the DNA is TGCGCCAGCAGCTCGGGGGACTATGGTGTAGATACGCAGTATTTT.

The rearrangement joins TRBV11-2 to TRBJ2-6; D possibly matches TRBD1 or TRBD2 (5 bases each). The V end was cut by 10 bases, the J end by 0 bases, with 19 bases between. CDR3 length: 17 amino acids. In germline, CDR1 is SGHAT, CDR2 FQNNGV. The CDR3 nucleotides are TGTGCCACGCCCCGCGGGCCACAGGTCTCTGGGGCCAACGTCCTGACTTTC. Its protein product is CATPRGPQVSGANVLTF.

This clonotype came up a few times. V is TRBV4-1 and J is TRBJ2-1, with a possible D match to TRBD1 (7 bases). V was cut by 3 bases and J by 9 bases, with 18 bases left in between. This CDR3 comprises 15 residues. CDR1 MGHRA and CDR2 YSYEKL come from the germline V gene. Written as DNA, the CDR3 is TGCGCCAGCAGCCAGCCGCAGGGGGGCTTTATTGAGCAGTTCTTC. Protein: CASSQPQGGFIEQFF.

The chain is built from TRBV20-1 and TRBJ1-1, with D possibly matching TRBD1 (5 bases). The V gene lost 0 bases and the J gene lost 6 bases, with 11 bases spanning the gap. Germline CDR1 reads DFQATT; CDR2 reads SNEGSKA (reference sequence). The CDR3 runs to 13 residues. CDR3 nucleotides: TGCAGTGCTAGAGATATTCAGGGCTCTGAAGCTTTCTTT. It is translated as CSARDIQGSEAFF.

The chain joins TRBV6-2 or TRBV6-3 to TRBJ2-1; D could derive from TRBD1 or TRBD2 (5 bases each). Per the germline V gene, CDR1 is MNHEY and CDR2 is SVGEGT. Trimming removed 0 bases from V and 9 bases from J, with 15 bases in between. The CDR3 spans 15 residues. The CDR3 protein is CASSYSLQGRSEQFF. For the CDR3, the DNA is TGTGCCAGCAGTTACTCGCTGCAGGGACGAAGTGAGCAGTTCTTC.

This clonotype showed up just a few times. The V call is TRBV3-1, the J call TRBJ2-2; D is perhaps TRBD2 (5 bases). The ends were cut back, 4 bases at V and 5 bases at J, with 8 bases in the middle. CDR1 is LGHDT, CDR2 YNNKEL, per germline (reference sequence). The CDR3 consists of 13 residues. CDR3 residues: CASSPRTTGELFF. Written as DNA, the CDR3 is TGTGCCAGCAGCCCACGGACTACCGGGGAGCTGTTTTTT.

The rearrangement links TRBV9 to TRBJ1-2; possible D gene TRBD1, 6 bases. The CDR3 consists of 15 residues. V was clipped by 0 bases and J by 5 bases, with 14 bases between them. The germline CDR1 and CDR2 sequences are SGDLS and YYNGEE. The CDR3 is CASSVVGDGQYGYTF. Here the CDR3 DNA reads TGTGCCAGCAGCGTAGTGGGGGATGGACAGTATGGCTACACCTTC.

This chain uses TRBV9 with TRBJ1-3; D remains unclear. The CDR3 contains 13 residues. The ends were cut back, 7 bases at V and 8 bases at J, with 16 bases in the middle. Germline CDR1 SGDLS, CDR2 YYNGEE. CDR3 in amino acids: CASRRAPDDTIYF. CDR3 in DNA: TGTGCCAGCCGTCGGGCCCCGGATGACACCATATATTTT.

The table lists this clonotype with a count of one. This chain connects TRBV7-3 to TRBJ2-1; D is perhaps TRBD1 or TRBD2 (5 bases each). Germline CDR1 is SGHTA and CDR2 is FQGTGA. Trimming left V 4 bases short and J 1 base short, with 14 bases between. CDR3 size: 16 residues. The CDR3 region is CASSSSGTGSYNEQFF. The CDR3 coding sequence is TGTGCCAGCAGCTCTTCCGGGACGGGATCCTACAATGAGCAGTTCTTC.

This clonotype was detected a few times. The gene calls are TRBV2 and TRBJ2-1, with TRBD1 as a possible D gene (6 bases). Germline CDR1 SNHLY, CDR2 FYNNEI. V lost 7 bases and J 5 bases, leaving 12 bases between the germline ends. The CDR3 loop spans 13 amino acids. The CDR3, as DNA: TGTGCCAGCACCCTTGACAGGAACAATGAGCAGTTCTTC. Translating gives CASTLDRNNEQFF. Full variable domain (missing parts from reference TRBV2 and TRBJ2-1): EPEVTQTPSHQVTQMGQEVILRCVPISNHLYFYWYRQILGQKVEFLVSFYNNEISEKSEIFDDQFSVERPDGSNFTLKIRSTKLEDSAMYFCASTLDRNNEQFFGPGTRLTVL.

This clonotype was seen more than once but under ten times. The genes are TRBV5-1 and TRBJ1-6; the D is unclear. Germline-derived CDR1 and CDR2 are SGHRS and YFSETQ. This CDR3 contains 14 residues. Trimming cost V 9 bases and J 7 bases, with 17 bases left between them. CDR3 residues: CATTYGDGNSPLHF. CDR3 nucleotide sequence: TGCGCCACCACCTACGGAGACGGCAATTCACCCCTCCACTTT.

The chain recombines TRBV5-1 with TRBJ2-3, with D uncertain. Trimming took 4 bases from V and 7 from J, leaving 10 bases between them. The CDR3 sequence is 12 residues long. Germline V gives CDR1 SGHRS, CDR2 YFSETQ. CDR3 region: CASSRSEYTQYF. In nucleotides, the CDR3 is TGCGCCAGCAGCCGTAGTGAGTATACGCAGTATTTT.

This clonotype was seen a few times. V is TRBV9 and J is TRBJ1-3; perhaps TRBD1 as D (6 bases). Germline-derived CDR1 and CDR2 are SGDLS and YYNGEE. This CDR3 is 13 amino acids long. Trimming cost V 5 bases and J 4 bases, with 10 bases left between them. The CDR3 reads CASRSGVGNTIYF. The CDR3 bases are TGTGCCAGCAGATCAGGGGTAGGAAACACCATATATTTT.

The V gene is TRBV7-2, the J gene TRBJ2-3; the match to TRBD2 covers 11 bases. CDR3 length equals 16 residues. Germline CDR1 SGHTA, CDR2 FQGNSA. The trim removed 5 bases at V and 1 base at J, leaving 5 bases unmatched. The CDR3 coding sequence is TGTGCCAGCAGCCTCTGGACTAGCGGGCGCACAGATACGCAGTATTTT. Protein product: CASSLWTSGRTDTQYF.

The chain carries TRBV7-9 and TRBJ1-2, with TRBD1 as a possible D gene (5 bases). Germline values: CDR1 SEHNR, CDR2 FQNEAQ (reference sequence). The CDR3 is 13 amino acids. Between the trimmed V and J ends, which lost 1 base and 6 bases, there was a span of 9 bases. The CDR3 region is CASSLGGVDGYTF. CDR3 DNA: TGTGCCAGCAGCTTAGGAGGGGTCGATGGCTACACCTTC.

This clonotype has more than one count but fewer than ten. This chain links TRBV10-3 with TRBJ1-3; 9 bases align to TRBD1. CDR3 length: 15 amino acids. V was clipped by 5 bases and J by 4 bases; unmatched bases: 6. Per the germline V gene, CDR1 is ENHRY and CDR2 is SYGVKD. CDR3 nucleotide sequence: TGTGCCATCAGTCTACAGGGGGCGCGAGGAAACACCATATATTTT. Amino acid sequence: CAISLQGARGNTIYF.

The chain has TRBV5-6 and TRBJ1-2; D is uncertain. Germline loops: CDR1 SGHDT, CDR2 YYEEEE. Trimming pared 0 bases from V and 4 bases from J, leaving 13 bases between. This CDR3 is built from 15 residues. CDR3 region: CASSLEHSLPYGYTF. The CDR3 nucleotides read TGTGCCAGCAGCTTGGAGCACAGTCTCCCCTATGGCTACACCTTC.

J is TRBJ2-3 and V is TRBV20-1; TRBD2 matches 11 bases. The CDR3 covers 17 residues. Looked up from germline, CDR1 is DFQATT and CDR2 is SNEGSKA (reference sequence). The CDR3 DNA follows: TGCAACGCCTTACTAGCGGGAGTAATAGCTAGCACAGATACGCAGTATTTT. Translation: CNALLAGVIASTDTQYF.

Many counts were recorded for this clonotype. The chain recombines TRBV5-1 with TRBJ2-5; a possible D gene is TRBD1 (6 bases). Between the trimmed V and J ends, which lost 5 bases and 4 bases, there was a span of 15 bases. This CDR3 is built from 14 residues. Germline values: CDR1 SGHRS, CDR2 YFSETQ. CDR3 DNA: TGCGCCAGCAGGACATTTGGGGGCGCAGAGACCCAGTACTTC. It codes for CASRTFGGAETQYF.

The gene calls are TRBV11-3 and TRBJ1-5; possible D gene TRBD1, 5 bases. Trimming shortened V by 1 base and J by 5 bases, and 18 bases separated the two germline ends. The CDR3 contains 17 residues. CDR1 is SGHNT, CDR2 YENEEA, per germline. CDR3 nucleotide sequence: TGTGCCAGCAGCTTAGCTCTACAGGTTTTAGACTATCAGCCCCAGCATTTT. This encodes CASSLALQVLDYQPQHF.

The chain has TRBV7-3 and TRBJ2-2; D is unresolved. The V and J ends lost 5 bases and 1 base respectively, with 14 bases between them. The CDR3 has 16 residues. Germline V lookup: CDR1 SGHTA, CDR2 FQGTGA. CDR3 amino acids: CASSLRLALNTGELFF. CDR3 nucleotide sequence: TGTGCCAGCAGCCTCCGCCTGGCCCTGAACACCGGGGAGCTGTTTTTT.

In this sample, this clonotype turned up a few times. The V call is TRBV12-3 or TRBV12-4, the J call TRBJ1-2, with TRBD1 as a possible D gene (5 bases). CDR3 length: 15 residues. Trimming took off 4 bases at V and 8 bases at J, with 20 bases between the two ends. In DNA, the CDR3 is TGTGCCAGCAGTTCGGGTGGGGGGAGTTCGTGGGGCTACACCTTC. Residues: CASSSGGGSSWGYTF.

This clonotype was counted ten times or more. The chain links TRBV5-1 to TRBJ2-3, with D unclear. Germline CDR1 reads SGHRS; CDR2 reads YFSETQ. This CDR3 has 13 residues. Trimming took 0 bases from V and 7 from J, leaving 9 bases between them. The CDR3, as DNA: TGCGCCAGCAGCTTGGCCGGTTCAAATACGCAGTATTTT. The encoded protein is CASSLAGSNTQYF.

The rearrangement uses TRBV7-9 and TRBJ2-1, with 8 bases lining up with TRBD1. Looked up from germline, CDR1 is SEHNR and CDR2 is FQNEAQ (reference sequence). Unmatched junction bases numbered 8, after V lost 6 bases and J lost 4 bases. The CDR3 covers 15 residues. The CDR3 coding sequence is TGTGCCAGCAGGAGGACAGGGAGTACTTACAATGAGCAGTTCTTC. As protein: CASRRTGSTYNEQFF.

The rearrangement uses TRBV4-3 and TRBJ2-1, with D hard to call. This CDR3 has 14 amino acids. V was trimmed by 0 bases and J by 9 bases, leaving 12 bases between them. Per the germline V gene, CDR1 is LGHNA and CDR2 is YSLEER. Here the CDR3 reads CASSQDQIRGEQFF. The CDR3 nucleotides read TGCGCCAGCAGCCAAGATCAAATTCGCGGTGAGCAGTTCTTC.

This clonotype was detected only once. The chain carries TRBV6-5 and TRBJ1-3, with D maybe TRBD1 (5 bases). Germline CDR1 is MNHEY and CDR2 is SVGAGI. Trimming pared 2 bases from V and 0 bases from J, leaving 14 bases between. This CDR3 contains 17 residues. The CDR3 bases are TGTGCCAGCAGTTACGACGTGCGGGGCCTCTCTGGAAACACCATATATTTT. Protein sequence: CASSYDVRGLSGNTIYF.

The V gene is TRBV7-2, the J gene TRBJ2-1, with unresolved D. CDR3 length equals 14 residues. Germline values: CDR1 SGHTA, CDR2 FQGNSA. Trimming removed 6 bases from V and 8 bases from J, with 17 bases in between. CDR3 amino acids: CASSRQASLYEQFF. In nucleotides, the CDR3 is TGTGCCAGCAGTCGCCAGGCTAGTTTGTATGAGCAGTTCTTC.